The text below deals with one TCR beta chain. The data belong to a study of blood T cell repertoires in COVID-19. Study-wide background: There were acute and convalescent COVID-19 samples, and they came from the United States, Italy and Spain. In each case, the material was cDNA or gDNA derived from T cells, B-cell-depleted T cells, or PBMCs.

Clones were sequenced by immunoSEQ multiplex PCR, and TCRdb holds only the in-frame ones, with some missing. Altogether roughly 320,000 clones are present, more than 85% being singletons, with the ten largest covering around 1.2%. V shed 4 bases and J shed 7 bases, with 13 bases lying between them. The CDR3 is 13 amino acids. Per the germline V gene, CDR1 is MNHEY and CDR2 is SVGAGI. The TCR sequence derives from a man between 65 and 85 years old with acute or convalescent COVID-19. The V gene is TRBV6-5, the J gene TRBJ1-1; perhaps TRBD1 as D (6 bases). Specimen: peripheral blood. The CDR3 here is CASSSNRAREAFF. CDR3 in DNA: TGTGCCAGCAGTTCAAACAGGGCCCGTGAAGCTTTCTTT.